This is a list of T cell receptor beta chains from one sample in a study of vaccination and CD4 T cells after COVID-19. For these receptors, no antigen is known. MiXCR, applied by TCRdb to the PCR reads, yields one record per CDR3 protein. This sample has more than 10,000 distinct CDR3 sequences; around a third occur once, and the top ten carry approximately 20%. Sequencing was done on a sample of cultured CD4+ T cells from blood. The receptors originated from a human donor with COVID-19. Both conserved end residues are part of each CDR3. The D gene is left open where the match is weak. The size field is filled for only some rows; it gives once, few, many or a size class.

clone_size,v_call,cdr3_length,d_call,j_call,cdr3_nt,cdr3_aa
once,TRBV7-9,16,-,TRBJ2-1,TGTGCCAGCAGCCCAGGGACTTCGAGCTCCTACAATGAGCAGTTCTTC,CASSPGTSSSYNEQFF
-,TRBV19,15,TRBD1,TRBJ1-5,TGTGCCAGTATGTCACCGGGACAGGGGTATCAGCCCCAGCATTTT,CASMSPGQGYQPQHF
large,TRBV6-5,15,TRBD1,TRBJ1-2,TGTGCCAGCAGTTACTCGGACAGGGGGCTATCGGGCTACACCTTC,CASSYSDRGLSGYTF
-,TRBV5-4,14,-,TRBJ2-5,TGTGCCAGCAGCTTGATAGGGGAACAAGAGACCCAGTACTTC,CASSLIGEQETQYF
-,TRBV24-1,16,-,TRBJ2-4,TGTGCCACCAGTGATACCGGCCAGGGGATGGCAAACATTCAGTACTTC,CATSDTGQGMANIQYF
-,TRBV15,14,-,TRBJ2-7,TGTGCCACCAGCGGGGGCGGCTCGGGTCGCGAGCAGTACTTC,CATSGGGSGREQYF
few,TRBV6-2/TRBV6-3,16,-,TRBJ1-1,TGTGCCAGCAGTTACTCGTTCGGCAGGGGAGGTACTGAAGCTTTCTTT,CASSYSFGRGGTEAFF
-,TRBV6-1,14,TRBD1,TRBJ2-7,TGTGCCAGCAGGTTGGGACAGACTATCTACGAGCAGTACTTC,CASRLGQTIYEQYF
few,TRBV29-1,12,-,TRBJ1-2,TGCAGCATCAGGACGGCTAACTATGGCTACACCTTC,CSIRTANYGYTF
once,TRBV12-3/TRBV12-4,14,TRBD2,TRBJ2-7,TGTGCCAGCAGTTTGGGAGGGGCGAAGTACGAGCAGTACTTC,CASSLGGAKYEQYF
-,TRBV20-1,14,-,TRBJ2-7,TGCAGTGCTAGAAGGGTCAGGGCTACCTTCGAGCAGTACTTC,CSARRVRATFEQYF
-,TRBV11-3,15,TRBD1,TRBJ2-4,TGTGCCAGCAGCCCAGACAGGGGCGGGAAAAACATTCAGTACTTC,CASSPDRGGKNIQYF
-,TRBV28,15,-,TRBJ1-3,TGTGCCGCCCAAGCTCCCCTGGGCTCTGGAAACACCATATATTTT,CAAQAPLGSGNTIYF
few,TRBV11-2,15,TRBD2,TRBJ2-3,TGTGCCAGCAGCAAGACTAGCAGGGGCACAGATACGCAGTATTTT,CASSKTSRGTDTQYF
few,TRBV7-2,14,-,TRBJ1-4,TGTGCCAGCAGCGCCGGGACTCCAGCCTACAAACTGTTTTTT,CASSAGTPAYKLFF
-,TRBV7-2,15,-,TRBJ2-2,TGTGCCAGCAGCTTTGGGGGCGCGGAGACCGGGGAGCTGTTTTTT,CASSFGGAETGELFF
few,TRBV24-1,14,-,TRBJ2-2,TGTGCCACCAGTGACCGACAGGACACCGGGGAGCTGTTTTTT,CATSDRQDTGELFF